This T cell receptor (beta chain) was obtained from a study of technical replicates of blood from four donors. Assay: immunoSEQ multiplex PCR; the TCRdb copy retains only in-frame clones and omits some. This sample has 95,000 or so clones, with 85% to 95% found just once. Germline CDR1 reads MDHEN; CDR2 reads SYDVKM. Trimming stripped 5 bases from V and 8 bases from J, with 22 bases between. This CDR3 comprises 15 residues. The TCR sequence derives from a human donor in good health. The chain joins TRBV28 to TRBJ2-7, with D uncertain. The sample was T cells isolated from PBMCs. CDR3 region: CASSTARETRDKQYF. Written as DNA, the CDR3 is TGTGCCAGCAGTACTGCCCGAGAGACAAGAGATAAGCAGTACTTC.